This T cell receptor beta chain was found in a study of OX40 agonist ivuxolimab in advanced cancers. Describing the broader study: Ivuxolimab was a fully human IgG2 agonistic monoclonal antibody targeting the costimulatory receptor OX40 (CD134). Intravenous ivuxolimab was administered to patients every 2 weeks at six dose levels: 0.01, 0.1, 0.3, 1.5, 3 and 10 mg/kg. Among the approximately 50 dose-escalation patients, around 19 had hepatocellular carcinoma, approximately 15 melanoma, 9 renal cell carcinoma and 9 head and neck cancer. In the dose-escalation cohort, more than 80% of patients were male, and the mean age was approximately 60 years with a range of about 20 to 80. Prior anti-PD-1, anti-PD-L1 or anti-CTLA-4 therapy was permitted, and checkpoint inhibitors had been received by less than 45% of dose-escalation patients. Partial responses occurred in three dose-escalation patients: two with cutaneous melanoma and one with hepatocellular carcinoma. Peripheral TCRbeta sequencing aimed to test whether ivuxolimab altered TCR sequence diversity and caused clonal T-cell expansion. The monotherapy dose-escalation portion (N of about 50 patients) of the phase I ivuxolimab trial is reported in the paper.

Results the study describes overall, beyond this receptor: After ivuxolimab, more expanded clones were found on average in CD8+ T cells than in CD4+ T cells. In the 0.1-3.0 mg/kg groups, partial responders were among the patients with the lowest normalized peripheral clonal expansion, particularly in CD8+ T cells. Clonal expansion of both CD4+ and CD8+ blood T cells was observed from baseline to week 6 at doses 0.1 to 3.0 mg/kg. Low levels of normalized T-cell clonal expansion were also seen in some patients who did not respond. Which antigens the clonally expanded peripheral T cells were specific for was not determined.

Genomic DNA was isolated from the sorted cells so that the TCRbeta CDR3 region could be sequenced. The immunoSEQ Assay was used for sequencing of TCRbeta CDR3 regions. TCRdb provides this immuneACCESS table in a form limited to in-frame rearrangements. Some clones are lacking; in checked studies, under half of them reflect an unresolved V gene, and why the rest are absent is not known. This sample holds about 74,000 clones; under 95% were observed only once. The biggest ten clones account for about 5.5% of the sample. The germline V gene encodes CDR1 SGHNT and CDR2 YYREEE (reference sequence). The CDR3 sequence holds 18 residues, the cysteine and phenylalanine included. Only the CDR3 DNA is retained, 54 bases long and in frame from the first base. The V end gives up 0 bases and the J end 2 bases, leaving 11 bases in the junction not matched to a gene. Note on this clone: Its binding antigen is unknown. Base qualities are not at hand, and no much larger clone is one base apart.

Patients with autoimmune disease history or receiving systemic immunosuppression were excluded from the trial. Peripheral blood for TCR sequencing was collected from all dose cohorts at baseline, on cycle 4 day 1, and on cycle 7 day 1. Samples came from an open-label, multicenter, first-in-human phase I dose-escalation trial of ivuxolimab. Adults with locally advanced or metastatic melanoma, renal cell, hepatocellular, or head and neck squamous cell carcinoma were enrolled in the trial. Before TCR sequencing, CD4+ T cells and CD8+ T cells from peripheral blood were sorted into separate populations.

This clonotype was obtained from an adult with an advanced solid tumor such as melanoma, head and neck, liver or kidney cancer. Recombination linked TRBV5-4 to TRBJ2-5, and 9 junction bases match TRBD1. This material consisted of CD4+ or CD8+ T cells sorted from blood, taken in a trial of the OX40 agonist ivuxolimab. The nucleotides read TGTGCCAGCAGCTTGGTGAGTTACGGGACAGGGACGCAAGAGACCCAGTACTTC. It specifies CASSLVSYGTGTQETQYF. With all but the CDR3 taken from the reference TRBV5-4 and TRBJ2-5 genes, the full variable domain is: ETGVTQSPTHLIKTRGQQVTLRCSSQSGHNTVSWYQQALGQGPQFIFQYYREEENGRGNFPPRFSGLQFPNYSSELNVNALELDDSALYLCASSLVSYGTGTQETQYFGPGTRLLVL.